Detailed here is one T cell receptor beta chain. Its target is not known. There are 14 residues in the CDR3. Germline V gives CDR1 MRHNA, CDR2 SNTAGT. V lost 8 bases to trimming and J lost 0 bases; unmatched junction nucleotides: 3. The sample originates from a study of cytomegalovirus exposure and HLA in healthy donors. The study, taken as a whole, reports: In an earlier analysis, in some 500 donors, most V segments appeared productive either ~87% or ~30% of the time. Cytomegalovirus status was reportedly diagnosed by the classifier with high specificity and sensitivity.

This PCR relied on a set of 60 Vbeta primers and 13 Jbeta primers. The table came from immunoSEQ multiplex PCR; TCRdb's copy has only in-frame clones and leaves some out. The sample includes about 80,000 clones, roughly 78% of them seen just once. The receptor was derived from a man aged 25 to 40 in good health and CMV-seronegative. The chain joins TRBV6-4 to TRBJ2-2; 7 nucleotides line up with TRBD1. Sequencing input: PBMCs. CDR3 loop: CASQQGSNTGELFF. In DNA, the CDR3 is TGTGCCAGCCAACAGGGGTCGAACACCGGGGAGCTGTTTTTT.